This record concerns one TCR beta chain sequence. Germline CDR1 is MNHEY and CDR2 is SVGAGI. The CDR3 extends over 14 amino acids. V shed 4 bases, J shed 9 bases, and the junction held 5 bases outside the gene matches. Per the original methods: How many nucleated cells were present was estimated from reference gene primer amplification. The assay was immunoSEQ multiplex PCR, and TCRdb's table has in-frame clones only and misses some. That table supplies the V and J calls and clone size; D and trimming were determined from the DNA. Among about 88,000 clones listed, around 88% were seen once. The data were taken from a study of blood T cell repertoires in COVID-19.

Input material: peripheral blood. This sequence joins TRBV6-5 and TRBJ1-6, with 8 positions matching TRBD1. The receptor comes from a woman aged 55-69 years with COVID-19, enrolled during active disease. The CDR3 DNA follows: TGTGCCAGCAGTTCCAGGGGGCCTGGTTCACCCCTCCACTTT. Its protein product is CASSSRGPGSPLHF.